This TCR beta chain is from a study of shared clonotypes between healthy human individuals. Overall study context: A donor's plate count was three for CD4 naive and three for CD4 memory; CD8 naive had two and CD8 memory one.

The naive CD8 subset, CD45RO-negative cells positively selected for CCR7, excluded terminally differentiated effector memory CD45RA+ cells. Over several immunoSEQ plates, each subset's genomic DNA was distributed in even portions. Repertoires were generated with immunoSEQ multiplex PCR, while TCRdb's copy carries only in-frame clones and drops some. The data hold millions of clones, with over 85% observed a single time. Germline loops: CDR1 SQVTM, CDR2 ANQGSEA. This CDR3 is 17 amino acids long. V was pared by 7 bases and J by 4 bases, with 12 bases of the junction left unmatched. The sequenced sample consisted of naive CD8+ T cells sorted from blood. The chain joins TRBV29-1 to TRBJ2-2, with 13 bases aligning to TRBD2. The sequence derives from a young man in good health. The chain's CDR3 is CSASLGLAGVSTGELFF. In DNA form, the CDR3 reads TGCAGCGCCTCGCTAGGACTAGCGGGAGTGTCCACCGGGGAGCTGTTTTTT.